This TCR beta chain was obtained from a study of blood T cell repertoires in COVID-19. About the research overall: There were acute and convalescent COVID-19 samples, and they came from the United States, Italy and Spain. The analysed material was cDNA or gDNA that came from T cells, B-cell-depleted T cells, or PBMCs.

As handled by the study authors: For nucleated cells, counts were estimated from reference gene primer amplification. Using immunoSEQ multiplex PCR, the repertoire was profiled, and TCRdb retains in-frame clones only, with some absent. V and J calls and clone size come straight from that table; D and trimming were deduced from the DNA. The table has about 300,000 clones, around 83% seen once. J gave up 6 bases and V 5 bases, and 5 bases lay outside the gene matches. This CDR3 region has 13 residues. The sequencing sample was made of peripheral blood. This receptor was identified in a woman aged 50 to 60 with acute or convalescent COVID-19. The chain recombines TRBV12-3 or TRBV12-4 with TRBJ2-5, with 8 bases aligning to TRBD1. The DNA of the CDR3 is TGTGCCAGCAGTATCAGGGGGCTAAAGACCCAGTACTTC. Translation: CASSIRGLKTQYF.